The next 7 T cell receptor beta chains were all read from a single sample in a study of blood T cell repertoires in COVID-19. Profiling relied on immunoSEQ multiplex PCR, and the TCRdb table lists in-frame clones only, not all of them. Altogether roughly 70,000 clones are present, roughly 77% being singletons, with the ten largest covering roughly 35%. Specimen: peripheral blood. These receptors all stem from a woman between 65 and 79 years old with acute or convalescent COVID-19.

J is TRBJ2-7 and V is TRBV10-1; D perhaps matches TRBD2 (6 bases). The CDR3 contains 13 residues. Germline V gives CDR1 WNHNN, CDR2 SYGVQD (reference sequence). Trimming pared 4 bases from V and 6 bases from J, leaving 13 bases between. CDR3 DNA: TGCGCCAGCAGTGTGAGTTTGGGGGGCGAGCAGTACTTC. Protein: CASSVSLGGEQYF.

The rearrangement links TRBV19 to TRBJ1-3; D is undetermined. The V gene lost 6 bases and the J gene lost 7 bases, with 10 bases spanning the gap. The CDR3 has 12 amino acids. The germline CDR1 and CDR2 sequences are LNHDA and SQIVND (reference sequence). CDR3 coding DNA: TGTGCCAGTAGGTCCGCGCGGAACACCATATATTTT. It translates to CASRSARNTIYF.

The rearrangement uses TRBV15 and TRBJ1-2, with D tentatively TRBD1 (6 bases). V lost 3 bases to trimming and J lost 10 bases, with 18 bases between them. This CDR3 contains 14 residues. In germline, CDR1 is LNHNV, CDR2 YYDKDF (reference sequence). The CDR3: CATSSGDTRTIYTF. The DNA of the CDR3 is TGTGCCACCAGCAGCGGGGACACCCGAACAATCTACACCTTC.

The gene calls are TRBV28 and TRBJ2-3; TRBD1 matches at 12 bases. Germline CDR1 reads MDHEN; CDR2 reads SYDVKM. This CDR3 is built from 17 residues. Trimming cost V 7 bases and J 6 bases; bases outside gene matches: 14. CDR3 sequence reads: CASTTSGTGGHGDTQYF. The DNA for the CDR3 is TGTGCCAGCACCACCAGCGGGACAGGGGGCCATGGGGATACGCAGTATTTT.

Only one count was recorded for this clone. V is TRBV19 and J is TRBJ2-5, with 15 bases that match TRBD2. J was trimmed by 7 bases and V by 9 bases; bases with no gene match: 12. Germline-derived CDR1 and CDR2 are LNHDA and SQIVND (reference sequence). The CDR3 is made up of 16 amino acids. The CDR3 here is CASTPPPGLAGGTQYF. The DNA for the CDR3 is TGTGCCAGCACACCCCCTCCGGGACTAGCGGGAGGGACCCAGTACTTC.

This clone was counted a single time. The rearrangement links TRBV7-6 to TRBJ2-3, with TRBD2 matching 7 bases. The CDR3 contains 15 residues. V was pared by 4 bases and J by 0 bases, with 4 bases of the junction left unmatched. Germline V gives CDR1 SGHVS, CDR2 FNYEAQ. The CDR3 here is CASSSSGASTDTQYF. CDR3 sequence (DNA): TGTGCCAGCAGCTCAAGCGGGGCTAGCACAGATACGCAGTATTTT.

J is TRBJ1-2 and V is TRBV30; D unresolved. Deletions cut 7 bases from V and 3 bases from J, with 15 bases between. Germline CDR1 is GTSNPN and CDR2 is SVGIG (reference sequence). This CDR3 comprises 13 residues. The CDR3 loop reads CASTRTQDYGYTF. DNA of the CDR3: TGTGCCTCTACAAGAACGCAGGACTATGGCTACACCTTC. Variable domain in full (rest from reference TRBV30 and TRBJ1-2): SQTIHQWPATLVQPVGSPLSLECTVEGTSNPNLYWYRQAAGRGLQLLFYSVGIGQISSEVPQNLSASRPQDRQFILSSKKLLLSDSGFYLCASTRTQDYGYTFGSGTRLTVV.